The present TCR beta chain was sequenced within a study of blood T cells in healthy people across ages. With 4 bases removed from V and 14 bases from J, the gap between germline ends came to 18 bases. This CDR3 region has 13 residues. PCR was performed a second time for roughly 6 to 12 cycles using a sample-barcoded 5' primer and a J-beta primer mix. TCRdb redid the calling of the 5' RACE reads with MiXCR, one entry per CDR3 protein. The sample records 700,000 or so distinct CDR3 sequences, approximately 40% being singletons. Overall study results and limits: Shifts in expanded clonotypes may have been confounded by donor CMV status, which was unknown.

For this clonotype: Its antigen remains unknown.

Investigators took about 10 milliliters of peripheral blood from every donor. With each sample, at least 5 micrograms of total RNA were extracted. The chain recombines TRBV12-3 or TRBV12-4 with TRBJ2-1, with D possibly matching TRBD1 (8 bases). This receptor was identified in a man at least 80 years old in good health. Sequences were obtained from blood. The CDR3 spells CASSSSQGGEEFF. As DNA, the CDR3 is TGTGCCAGCAGTTCTTCACAGGGGGGGGAGGAGTTCTTC.